One T cell receptor (beta chain) is described in this entry. TCRdb independently ran MiXCR on the RT-PCR reads; one entry per CDR3 protein. The sample carries hundreds of thousands of distinct CDR3 sequences, around 11% recorded once. The CDR3 runs to 14 residues. CDR1 and CDR2 (germline): MNHNS, SASEGT. The V end lost 2 bases, the J end lost 5 bases, and 11 bases lay between the germline ends. These data belong to a study of response to subunit inactivated influenza vaccine. This sample was also put to use in a study of T cells expressing NK-cell markers. Per that study: UMI-tagged 5'RACE template switching yielded the TCR beta cDNA. The sequencing cohort of eight donors included seven HCMV-seropositive individuals and one seronegative individual. Dominant NKG2C+ clonotype frequencies of about 1.0-8% of CD8+ T cells were measured in over 5 donors.

The rearrangement joins TRBV6-1 to TRBJ2-3, with D perhaps matching TRBD1 (5 bases). The sequenced sample was PBMCs from blood, obtained on the day of vaccination. This receptor was identified in a man aged 45-65 years who received an inactivated influenza vaccine. In nucleotides, the CDR3 is TGTGCCAGCAGTGAATCCAGGGCGGTAGATACGCAGTATTTT. It translates to CASSESRAVDTQYF.